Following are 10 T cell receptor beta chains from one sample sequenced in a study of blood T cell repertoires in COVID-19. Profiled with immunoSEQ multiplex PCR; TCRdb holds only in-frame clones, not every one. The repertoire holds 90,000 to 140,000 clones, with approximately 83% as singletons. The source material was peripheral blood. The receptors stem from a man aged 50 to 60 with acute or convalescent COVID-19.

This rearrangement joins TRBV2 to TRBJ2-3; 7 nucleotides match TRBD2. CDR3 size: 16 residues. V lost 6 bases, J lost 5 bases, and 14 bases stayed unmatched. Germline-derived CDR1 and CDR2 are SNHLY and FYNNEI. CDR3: CASSLTPAGVKDTQYF. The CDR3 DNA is TGTGCCAGCAGCCTGACCCCCGCGGGAGTGAAAGATACGCAGTATTTT.

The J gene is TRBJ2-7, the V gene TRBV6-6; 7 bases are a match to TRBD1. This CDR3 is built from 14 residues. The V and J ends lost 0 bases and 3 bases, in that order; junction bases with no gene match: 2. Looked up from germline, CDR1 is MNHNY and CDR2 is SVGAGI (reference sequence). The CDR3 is CASSYSGTDYEQYF. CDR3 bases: TGTGCCAGCAGTTACTCTGGGACAGACTACGAGCAGTACTTC.

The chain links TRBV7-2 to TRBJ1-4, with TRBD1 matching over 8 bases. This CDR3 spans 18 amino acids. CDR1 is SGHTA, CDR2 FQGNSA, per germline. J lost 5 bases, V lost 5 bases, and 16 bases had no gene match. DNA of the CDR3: TGTGCCAGCAGCCAAAAATACCCTAAACAGGGGGGGAATGAAAAACTGTTTTTT. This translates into CASSQKYPKQGGNEKLFF.

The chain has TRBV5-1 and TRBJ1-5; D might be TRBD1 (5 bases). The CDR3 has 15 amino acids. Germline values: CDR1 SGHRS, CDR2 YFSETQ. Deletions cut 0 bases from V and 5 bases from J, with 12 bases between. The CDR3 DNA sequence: TGCGCCAGCAGCTTGGGGACACATAGTGATCAGCCCCAGCATTTT. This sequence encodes CASSLGTHSDQPQHF.

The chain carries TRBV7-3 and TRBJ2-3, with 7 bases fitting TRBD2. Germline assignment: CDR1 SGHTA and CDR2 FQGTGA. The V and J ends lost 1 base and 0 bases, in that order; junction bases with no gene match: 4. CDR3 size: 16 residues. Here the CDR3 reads CASSLNPGGSTDTQYF. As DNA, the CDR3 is TGTGCCAGCAGCTTAAATCCGGGGGGAAGCACAGATACGCAGTATTTT.

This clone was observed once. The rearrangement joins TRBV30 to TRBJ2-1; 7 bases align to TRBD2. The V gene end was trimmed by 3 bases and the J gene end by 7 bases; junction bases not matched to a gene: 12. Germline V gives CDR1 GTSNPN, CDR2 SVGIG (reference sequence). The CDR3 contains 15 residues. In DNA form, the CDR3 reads TGTGCCTGGAGACGGCGGGAGAGGATAGCGAATGAGCAGTTCTTC. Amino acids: CAWRRRERIANEQFF. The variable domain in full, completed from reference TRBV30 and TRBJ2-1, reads SQTIHQWPATLVQPVGSPLSLECTVEGTSNPNLYWYRQAAGRGLQLLFYSVGIGQISSEVPQNLSASRPQDRQFILSSKKLLLSDSGFYLCAWRRRERIANEQFFGPGTRLTVL.

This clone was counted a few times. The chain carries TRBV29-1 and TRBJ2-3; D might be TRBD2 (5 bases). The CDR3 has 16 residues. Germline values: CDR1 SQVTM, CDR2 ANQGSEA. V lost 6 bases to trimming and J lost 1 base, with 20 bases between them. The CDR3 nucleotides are TGCAGCGTCCTAAAACCCGGTGGGCGGGGCACAGATACGCAGTATTTT. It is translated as CSVLKPGGRGTDTQYF.

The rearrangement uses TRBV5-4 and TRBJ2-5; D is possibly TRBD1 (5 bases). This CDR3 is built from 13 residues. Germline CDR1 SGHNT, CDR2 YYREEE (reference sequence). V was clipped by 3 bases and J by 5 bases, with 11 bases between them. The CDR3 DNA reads TGTGCCAGCAGCTCCTCAGGGCGGGAGACCCAGTACTTC. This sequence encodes CASSSSGRETQYF.

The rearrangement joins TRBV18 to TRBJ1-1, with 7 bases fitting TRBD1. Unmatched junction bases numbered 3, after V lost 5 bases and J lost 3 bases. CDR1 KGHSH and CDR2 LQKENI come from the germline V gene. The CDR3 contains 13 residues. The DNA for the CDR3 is TGTGCCAGCTCAACCGGACAGGACACTGAAGCTTTCTTT. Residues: CASSTGQDTEAFF.

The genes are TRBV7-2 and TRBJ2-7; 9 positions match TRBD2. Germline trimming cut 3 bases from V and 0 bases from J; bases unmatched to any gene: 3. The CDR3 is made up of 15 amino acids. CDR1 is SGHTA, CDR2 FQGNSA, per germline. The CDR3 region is CASSFGRGGSYEQYF. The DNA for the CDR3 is TGTGCCAGCAGCTTCGGGCGGGGGGGCTCCTACGAGCAGTACTTC.